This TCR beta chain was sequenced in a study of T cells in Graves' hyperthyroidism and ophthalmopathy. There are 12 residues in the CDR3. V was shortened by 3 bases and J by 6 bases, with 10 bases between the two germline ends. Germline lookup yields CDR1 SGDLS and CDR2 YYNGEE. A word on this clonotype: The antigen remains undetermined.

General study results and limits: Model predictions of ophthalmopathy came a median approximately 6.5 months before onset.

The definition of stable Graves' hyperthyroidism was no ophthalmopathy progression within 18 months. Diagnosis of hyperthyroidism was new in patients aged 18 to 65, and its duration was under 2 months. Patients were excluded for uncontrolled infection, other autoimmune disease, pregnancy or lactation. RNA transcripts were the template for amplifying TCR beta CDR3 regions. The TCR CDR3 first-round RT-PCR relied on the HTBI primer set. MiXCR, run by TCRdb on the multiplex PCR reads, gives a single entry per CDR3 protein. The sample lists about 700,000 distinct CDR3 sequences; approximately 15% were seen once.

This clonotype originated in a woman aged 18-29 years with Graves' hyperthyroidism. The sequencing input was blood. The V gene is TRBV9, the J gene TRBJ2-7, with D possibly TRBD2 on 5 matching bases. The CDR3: CASSGREAEQYF. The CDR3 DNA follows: TGTGCCAGCAGCGGCCGGGAAGCCGAGCAGTACTTC.